This T cell receptor (beta chain) came from a study of T cell clusters in autoimmune cytopenias. Study context: The median distinct TRB clonotype count was about 2,400 per sample, from a median approximately 52,000 reads.

Roughly 38,000 genome equivalents of blood DNA were amplified for TRB. One tube held mixed TRB-A and TRB-B primer pools for touch-down PCR. TCRdb reprocessed the multiplex PCR reads and keeps a single row for each CDR3 protein, giving no DNA. Found here are about 7,500 distinct CDR3 sequences; the top ten clones hold 3% to 4%. This clonotype ranks as medium-sized in terms of frequency. Its specificity is unknown. Study-level findings and limits: Clustering suggested that physiological T cell clusters were missing in primary autoimmune cytopenia patients. TRB repertoire shifts in secondary cytopenia and chronic lymphocytic leukemia mostly reflected lymphoma, not autoimmunity. A dominant lymphoma-associated repertoire apparently masked the cluster-lack signature in secondary cytopenia versus chronic lymphocytic leukemia.

The CDR3 is 16 amino acids. Germline values: CDR1 LNHDA, CDR2 SQIVND (reference sequence). The V call is TRBV19, the J call TRBJ2-3; TCRdb selects TRBD1, and the lack of DNA leaves this call unchecked. The source of this sequence is a human donor with an autoimmune cytopenia or autoimmune hepatitis (not recorded which). The specimen was peripheral blood. CDR3 in amino acids: CASSQRAGGRTDTQYF.